Following are 26 T cell receptor beta chains from one sample sequenced in a study of blood T cell repertoires in COVID-19. Using immunoSEQ multiplex PCR, the repertoire was profiled, and TCRdb retains in-frame clones only, with some absent. The profile covers 400,000 or so clones, with about nine tenths appearing a single time and about 0.63% taken by the ten largest. Sequenced input: PBMCs or T cells enriched from blood (not recorded which). The receptors stem from a man younger than 35 who had recovered from COVID-19.

This clone occurred once. J is TRBJ1-4 and V is TRBV7-9; TRBD1 aligns across 9 bases. The length of the CDR3 is 16 residues. V trimming: 0 bases; J trimming: 5 bases; junction bases outside the gene matches: 4. Germline-derived CDR1 and CDR2 are SEHNR and FQNEAQ (reference sequence). The CDR3: CASSLAETGGNEKLFF. The CDR3 DNA is TGTGCCAGCAGCTTAGCGGAGACAGGGGGGAATGAAAAACTGTTTTTT.

CDR3 DNA sequence: TGTGCCAGCAGCTGGATGACAGGCTCTCCATCTGGCTACACCTTC. Encoded protein: CASSWMTGSPSGYTF. This chain joins TRBV5-8 and TRBJ1-2; a possible D gene is TRBD1 (6 bases). Germline CDR1 SGHTS, CDR2 YDEGEE. V was clipped by 3 bases and J by 7 bases, with 19 bases between them. The CDR3 runs 15 residues.

The chain combines TRBV5-1 with TRBJ1-4, with D possibly being TRBD1 (6 bases). This CDR3 comprises 13 residues. The V end lost 0 bases, the J end lost 7 bases, and 7 bases lay between the germline ends. Germline CDR1 and CDR2: SGHRS and YFSETQ. The CDR3 is CASSLADSEKLFF. Here the CDR3 DNA reads TGCGCCAGCAGCTTGGCGGACAGTGAAAAACTGTTTTTT.

The rearrangement uses TRBV10-3 and TRBJ2-2, with a tentative D call TRBD1 (6 bases). CDR3 length equals 13 residues. The ends were cut back, 11 bases at V and 0 bases at J, with 10 bases in the middle. CDR1 is ENHRY, CDR2 SYGVKD, per germline. The chain's CDR3 is CAFGTSNTGELFF. Written as DNA, the CDR3 is TGTGCCTTCGGGACATCGAACACCGGGGAGCTGTTTTTT.

V is TRBV30 and J is TRBJ2-5, with TRBD2 matching over 10 bases. The CDR3 is made up of 14 amino acids. The germline V gene encodes CDR1 GTSNPN and CDR2 SVGIG (reference sequence). With 1 base clipped from V and 3 bases from J, the junction kept 2 bases outside the gene matches. This chain's CDR3 is CAWSGLAGEETQYF. Written as DNA, the CDR3 is TGTGCCTGGAGTGGGCTAGCGGGGGAAGAGACCCAGTACTTC.

The chain couples TRBV7-9 to TRBJ1-1; D unclear. Trimming pared 4 bases from V and 1 base from J, leaving 13 bases between. This CDR3 contains 15 residues. Germline values: CDR1 SEHNR, CDR2 FQNEAQ (reference sequence). In DNA, the CDR3 is TGTGCCAGCAGCTACCGAGAACTACAGAACACTGAAGCTTTCTTT. Translating gives CASSYRELQNTEAFF. Full variable domain (missing parts from reference TRBV7-9 and TRBJ1-1): DTGVSQNPRHKITKRGQNVTFRCDPISEHNRLYWYRQTLGQGPEFLTYFQNEAQLEKSRLLSDRFSAERPKGSFSTLEIQRTEQGDSAMYLCASSYRELQNTEAFFGQGTRLTVV.

This rearrangement joins TRBV19 to TRBJ1-4; D remains unclear. The germline CDR1 and CDR2 sequences are LNHDA and SQIVND (reference sequence). Trimming cost V 5 bases and J 2 bases, with 12 bases left between them. The CDR3 runs 15 residues. The CDR3 bases are TGTGCCAGTAGTCCCTCGGGGTCGACTAATGAAAAACTGTTTTTT. It encodes CASSPSGSTNEKLFF.

The chain's CDR3 is CSVVGWGRAGNEQFF. The DNA of the CDR3 is TGCAGCGTTGTCGGTTGGGGGAGGGCCGGGAATGAGCAGTTCTTC. The chain recombines TRBV29-1 with TRBJ2-1; 7 nucleotides match TRBD2. CDR1 is SQVTM, CDR2 ANQGSEA, per germline. The trim removed 4 bases at V and 7 bases at J, leaving 13 bases unmatched. The CDR3 extends over 15 amino acids.

The rearrangement joins TRBV28 to TRBJ1-1, with D tentatively TRBD1 (6 bases). Trimming stripped 5 bases from V and 3 bases from J, with 16 bases between. In germline, CDR1 is MDHEN, CDR2 SYDVKM. This CDR3 spans 15 amino acids. This chain's CDR3 is CASSTTGKSDTEAFF. For the CDR3, the DNA is TGTGCCAGCAGTACAACAGGGAAATCCGACACTGAAGCTTTCTTT. The variable domain in full, with the rest retrieved from reference TRBV28 and TRBJ1-1, is DVKVTQSSRYLVKRTGEKVFLECVQDMDHENMFWYRQDPGLGLRLIYFSYDVKMKEKGDIPEGYSVSREKKERFSLILESASTNQTSMYLCASSTTGKSDTEAFFGQGTRLTVV.

The CDR3 DNA follows: TGCGCCAGCAGCTTGGGTCGGACAGGGGGTGATACGCAGTATTTT. Amino acid sequence: CASSLGRTGGDTQYF. The chain carries TRBV5-1 and TRBJ2-3; 10 bases align to TRBD1. The V gene's germline CDR1 is SGHRS and CDR2 YFSETQ. The CDR3 contains 15 residues. The V segment lost 0 bases and the J segment 6 bases; nucleotides outside the gene matches: 4.

J is TRBJ2-2 and V is TRBV19; TRBD1 is a possible D gene (6 bases). Germline V gene sequence: CDR1 LNHDA, CDR2 SQIVND (reference sequence). This CDR3 spans 14 amino acids. Trimming cost V 10 bases and J 0 bases, with 12 bases left between them. CDR3 loop: CATRRQANTGELFF. CDR3 in DNA: TGTGCCACTCGCAGACAGGCGAACACCGGGGAGCTGTTTTTT. Filled out from reference TRBV19 and TRBJ2-2, the complete variable domain reads DGGITQSPKYLFRKEGQNVTLSCEQNLNHDAMYWYRQDPGQGLRLIYYSQIVNDFQKGDIAEGYSVSREKKESFPLTVTSAQKNPTAFYLCATRRQANTGELFFGEGSRLTVL.

This chain uses TRBV5-1 with TRBJ2-7, with D possibly being TRBD2 (7 bases). From germline, CDR1 is SGHRS and CDR2 YFSETQ. The V and J ends lost 4 bases and 1 base respectively, with 12 bases between them. The length of the CDR3 is 14 residues. The CDR3 coding sequence is TGCGCCAGCAGCAACGGGGGGCGTTCCTACGAGCAGTACTTC. It encodes CASSNGGRSYEQYF.

The CDR3 DNA is TGTGCCAGCAGCAACCTTGGGACAGGGGGCCATCAGCCCCAGCATTTT. This gives the protein CASSNLGTGGHQPQHF. The chain joins TRBV6-2 or TRBV6-3 to TRBJ1-5; 12 bases line up with TRBD1. The CDR3 runs 16 residues. Germline CDR1 reads MNHEY; CDR2 reads SVGEGT. After removal of 6 bases from V and 5 bases from J, the junction contained 8 bases not matched to a gene.

The V and J genes are TRBV4-1 and TRBJ2-2; 10 nucleotides align to TRBD1. The CDR3 has 15 amino acids. Losses at the gene ends were 3 bases for V and 6 bases for J; bases not matched to a gene: 4. Germline V gene data show CDR1 as MGHRA and CDR2 as YSYEKL. The CDR3, as DNA: TGCGCCAGCAGCCAGCCCGGGACAGGGGCCGGGGAGCTGTTTTTT. Its translation: CASSQPGTGAGELFF.

The rearrangement uses TRBV5-6 and TRBJ1-2; weak D call: TRBD1 (6 bases). V was trimmed by 1 base and J by 3 bases, leaving 25 bases between them. Per the germline V gene, CDR1 is SGHDT and CDR2 is YYEEEE. CDR3 size: 19 residues. DNA of the CDR3: TGTGCCAGCAGCTTGTCCGTTCCCCCCCGCTACAGGGTCGACTATGGCTACACCTTC. Translated, it gives CASSLSVPPRYRVDYGYTF.

The V and J genes are TRBV3-1 (or the pseudogene TRBV3-2) and TRBJ2-2, with TRBD2 matching 7 bases. Germline CDR1 is LGHDT and CDR2 is YNNKEL (reference sequence). J was trimmed by 2 bases and V by 0 bases; bases with no gene match: 6. This CDR3 spans 17 amino acids. The DNA for the CDR3 is TGTGCCAGCAGCCAAGAGTCCCCAGCGGGAAACACCGGGGAGCTGTTTTTT. Amino acids: CASSQESPAGNTGELFF.

V is TRBV10-3 and J is TRBJ1-5; D is unresolved. Trimming left V 0 bases short and J 7 bases short, with 10 bases between. The germline V gene has CDR1 ENHRY and CDR2 SYGVKD. The CDR3 covers 14 residues. The CDR3 loop is CAISESTGYQPQHF. CDR3 bases: TGTGCCATCAGTGAGTCAACGGGATACCAGCCCCAGCATTTT.

This clone was detected a few times. The chain has TRBV6-6 and TRBJ1-1; 10 bases agree with TRBD1. The length of the CDR3 is 15 residues. Germline CDR1 MNHNY, CDR2 SVGAGI (reference sequence). Trimming removed 2 bases from V and 5 bases from J; junction bases left unmatched: 5. In DNA, the CDR3 is TGTGCCAGCAGTTACGGGACAGGGGTTTTAACTGAAGCTTTCTTT. Translation: CASSYGTGVLTEAFF.

The J gene is TRBJ1-6, the V gene TRBV15; no reliable D call. The CDR3 contains 15 residues. V was cut by 5 bases and J by 5 bases, with 13 bases left in between. Per the germline V gene, CDR1 is LNHNV and CDR2 is YYDKDF (reference sequence). The CDR3 DNA is TGTGCCACCAGCCCTTCTAGGCAGAATAATTCACCCCTCCACTTT. Amino acid sequence: CATSPSRQNNSPLHF.

The chain links TRBV7-6 to TRBJ2-6, with D perhaps matching TRBD2 (6 bases). The CDR3 totals 18 residues. The V gene lost 3 bases and the J gene lost 0 bases, with 15 bases spanning the gap. Germline V gene data show CDR1 as SGHVS and CDR2 as FNYEAQ. Written as DNA, the CDR3 is TGTGCCAGCAGCTTCTCGCGGGGTCCTAGCTCTGGGGCCAACGTCCTGACTTTC. Residues: CASSFSRGPSSGANVLTF. Drawing the rest from reference TRBV7-6 and TRBJ2-6, the complete variable domain is GAGVSQSPRYKVTKRGQDVALRCDPISGHVSLYWYRQALGQGPEFLTYFNYEAQQDKSGLPNDRFSAERPEGSISTLTIQRTEQRDSAMYRCASSFSRGPSSGANVLTFGAGSRLTVL.

The chain joins TRBV27 to TRBJ1-5, with TRBD1 matching 7 bases. CDR3 size: 14 residues. Germline trimming cut 6 bases from V and 8 bases from J; bases unmatched to any gene: 10. Germline CDR1 is MNHEY and CDR2 is SMNVEV (reference sequence). The CDR3 nucleotides read TGTGCCAGCAGCCTTGGAGGGGGCATGAAGCCCCAGCATTTT. Translated: CASSLGGGMKPQHF.

The genes are TRBV5-4 and TRBJ1-4; 8 bases are shared with TRBD1. Germline CDR1 SGHNT, CDR2 YYREEE (reference sequence). CDR3 length equals 16 residues. The junction had 9 bases not matched to a gene; V was cut back by 4 bases and J by 4 bases. The CDR3 DNA sequence: TGTGCCAGCAGCCCTGACAGGGGAGGCCTTAATGAAAAACTGTTTTTT. This sequence encodes CASSPDRGGLNEKLFF.

The sample holds a few counts of this clone. Other nucleotide sequences in the sample specify the same CDR3. The chain combines TRBV20-1 with TRBJ1-2, with unresolved D. V was shortened by 3 bases and J by 4 bases, with 6 bases between the two germline ends. Per germline, CDR1 DFQATT and CDR2 SNEGSKA (reference sequence). This CDR3 region has 11 residues. The CDR3 reads CSARYSYGYTF. In DNA form, the CDR3 reads TGCAGTGCTAGGTACAGCTATGGCTACACCTTC.

Turning to this clone: Other DNA sequences in the sample encode the same CDR3. V and J are TRBV30 and TRBJ1-2, with no clear D. Germline V CDR1 and CDR2: GTSNPN, SVGIG (reference sequence). Trimming removed 1 base from V and 4 bases from J, with 4 bases in between. CDR3 length: 11 amino acids. The CDR3 here is CAWSASYGYTF. Here the CDR3 DNA reads TGTGCCTGGAGTGCGAGCTATGGCTACACCTTC. Filled out from reference TRBV30 and TRBJ1-2, the complete variable domain reads SQTIHQWPATLVQPVGSPLSLECTVEGTSNPNLYWYRQAAGRGLQLLFYSVGIGQISSEVPQNLSASRPQDRQFILSSKKLLLSDSGFYLCAWSASYGYTFGSGTRLTVV.

The chain uses TRBV2 and TRBJ1-1; 8 positions match TRBD1. The V and J ends lost 5 bases and 9 bases, in that order; junction bases with no gene match: 14. The CDR3 contains 15 residues. Germline V gene sequence: CDR1 SNHLY, CDR2 FYNNEI. The CDR3 spells CASSPSGQGGTKAFF. In nucleotides, the CDR3 is TGTGCCAGCAGTCCCTCCGGACAGGGTGGGACTAAAGCTTTCTTT.

This chain uses TRBV28 with TRBJ1-2; 7 bases match TRBD1. Trimming cost V 8 bases and J 2 bases; bases outside gene matches: 11. The CDR3 runs to 15 residues. Germline-derived CDR1 and CDR2 are MDHEN and SYDVKM. CDR3 residues: CASLPAGGLNYGYTF. In nucleotides, the CDR3 is TGTGCCAGCCTACCAGCAGGGGGGTTAAACTATGGCTACACCTTC.